Listed below are T cell receptor beta chains from one sample, sequenced in a study of blood T cells in healthy people across ages. Each CDR3 protein is one row after TCRdb ran MiXCR on the 5' RACE reads. The repertoire holds 450,000 to 600,000 distinct CDR3 sequences, about 28% seen once, with 3% to 4% in the top ten. These data are also associated with another study on T cells of mothers and their children.

Specimen: blood. The receptor source for this set is a boy younger than 10 in good health. Both conserved end residues are part of each CDR3. D genes are given only for firm matches. Rows give clone size only sometimes, using once, few, many, or a class for an expanded clone.

J	D	size	V	DNA	CDR3
TRBJ2-1	TRBD2	.	TRBV6-2/TRBV6-3	TGTGCCAGCAGTTGGACTAGCTACTTGGACGAGCAGTTCTTC	CASSWTSYLDEQFF
TRBJ1-2	.	.	TRBV12-3/TRBV12-4	TGTGCCAGCAGGGTACAGAGTAACTATGGCTACACCTTC	CASRVQSNYGYTF
TRBJ1-1	.	.	TRBV11-2	TGTGCCAGCAGCTTATTTCTAGGGACACACACTGAAGCTTTCTTT	CASSLFLGTHTEAFF
TRBJ2-1	.	few	TRBV6-2/TRBV6-3	TGTGCCAGCAGTTACCGGCCAGTCTACAATGAGCAGTTCTTC	CASSYRPVYNEQFF
TRBJ2-3	.	.	TRBV10-3	TGTGCCATCAGTGGGGGCAGGGCCACAGATACGCAGTATTTT	CAISGGRATDTQYF
TRBJ1-1	.	few	TRBV5-1	TGCGCCAGCAGCTTGGGGTGGGGATCGAACACTGAAGCTTTCTTT	CASSLGWGSNTEAFF
TRBJ2-2	.	.	TRBV10-2	TGCGCCAGCTGGGACCCATACCCCGGGGAGCTGTTTTTT	CASWDPYPGELFF
TRBJ2-5	TRBD2	.	TRBV6-1	TGTGCCAGCAGAACTAGCGGGGAGGGGCTTAAAGAGACCCAGTACTTC	CASRTSGEGLKETQYF
TRBJ1-3	.	few	TRBV5-1	TGCGCCAGCAGCTTGGCCCCTTCGATGGGCAGAGGCTCTGGAAACACCATATATTTT	CASSLAPSMGRGSGNTIYF
TRBJ1-2	TRBD1	.	TRBV5-1	TGCGCCAGCAGCCCCGGGACAGGCCGGGTGGTGGGGAATGGCTACACCTTC	CASSPGTGRVVGNGYTF
TRBJ2-3	.	.	TRBV6-5	TGTGCCAGCAGGCCGTCCTTTTCAGATACGCAGTATTTT	CASRPSFSDTQYF
TRBJ2-1	TRBD2	few	TRBV6-2/TRBV6-3	TGTGCCAGCAGCCACCGGCTAGCGGGGGGATACAATGAGCAGTTCTTC	CASSHRLAGGYNEQFF
TRBJ2-7	TRBD1	few	TRBV6-1	TGTGCCAGCAGGGACAGGGAATCCTACGAGCAGTACTTC	CASRDRESYEQYF
TRBJ2-5	.	.	TRBV5-1	TGCGCCAGCAGCTTGGACGCTACAGGTCCAGCCCAAGAGACCCAGTACTTC	CASSLDATGPAQETQYF
TRBJ2-3	TRBD2	.	TRBV6-1	TGTGCCAGCAACCTGAAGGCGGGGGGTAGCACAGATACGCGGTATTTT	CASNLKAGGSTDTRYF
TRBJ2-3	TRBD2	.	TRBV20-1	TGCAGTGCTAGAGATACGGGGGGGCGCACAGATACGCAGTATTTT	CSARDTGGRTDTQYF
TRBJ1-1	.	many	TRBV2	TGTGCCAGCAGCTTTGTTGGGAACACTGAAGCTTTCTTT	CASSFVGNTEAFF
TRBJ1-6	TRBD1	.	TRBV12-3/TRBV12-4	TGTGCCAGCACCCCGACAGGGCTAAATTCACCCCTCCACTTT	CASTPTGLNSPLHF
TRBJ1-2	.	.	TRBV7-9	TGTGCCAGCAGCCGGGTGGAGGACTATGGCTACACCTTC	CASSRVEDYGYTF
TRBJ2-6	.	.	TRBV2	TGTGCCAGCAAGAGGGAGGGGGCCAACGTCCTGACTTTC	CASKREGANVLTF
TRBJ1-1	.	few	TRBV9	TGTGCCAGCACCCCCGGATTCATGAACACTGAAGCTTTCTTT	CASTPGFMNTEAFF
TRBJ2-7	.	.	TRBV7-2	TGTGCCAGCAGCTTACTGTGGGGGCCCAACGAGCAGTACTTC	CASSLLWGPNEQYF
TRBJ2-1	TRBD2	.	TRBV12-3/TRBV12-4	TGTGCCAGCACCCGTTTTCAGCGGGGGGGTTTCGCCTCATACAATGAGCAGTTCTTC	CASTRFQRGGFASYNEQFF
TRBJ2-5	.	.	TRBV6-5	TGTGCCAGCAGTAACGGACAGCCTTGGGGTGCGCCCCAGTACTTC	CASSNGQPWGAPQYF